The next 27 T cell receptor beta chains were all read from a single sample in a study of patients and donors after allogeneic stem cell transplantation. From the RT-PCR reads, TCRdb called clonotypes with MiXCR, one entry per CDR3 protein. The sample yields about a million distinct CDR3 sequences, 15% to 20% seen once. Sequenced sample: blood, either unsorted or a sorted T cell fraction (not recorded which). The receptors shown here come from a human donor who was either an allogeneic HSCT recipient or a stem cell or donor lymphocyte infusion donor (not recorded which). It is not recorded whose cells these are; they may come from a transplant donor.

The chain is built from TRBV6-5 and TRBJ1-3, with 7 bases aligning to TRBD1. The CDR3 runs to 16 residues. The ends lost 4 bases at V and 4 bases at J; junction bases unmatched: 10. Germline values: CDR1 MNHEY, CDR2 SVGAGI. CDR3 sequence reads: CASSSHEGARGNTIYF. CDR3 DNA: TGTGCCAGCAGTTCCCATGAGGGGGCGCGGGGAAACACCATATATTTT.

This clonotype was seen only a few times. The V and J genes are TRBV27 and TRBJ2-5; perhaps TRBD2 as D (6 bases). V lost 0 bases and J lost 4, with 12 bases in between. Germline V gene lookup returns CDR1 MNHEY and CDR2 SMNVEV (reference sequence). The CDR3 length is 15 residues. CDR3 sequence (DNA): TGTGCCAGCAGTTTATCCAGGGACTTCTCAGAGACCCAGTACTTC. The encoded protein is CASSLSRDFSETQYF.

This clonotype has only a few counts. The chain is built from TRBV20-1 and TRBJ2-3; no clear D. Germline lookup yields CDR1 DFQATT and CDR2 SNEGSKA (reference sequence). The CDR3 consists of 13 residues. Deletions cut 1 base from V and 6 bases from J, with 11 bases between. CDR3 in DNA: TGCAGTGCTAGAGCCTTAGTGGCTGATACGCAGTATTTT. It is translated as CSARALVADTQYF.

J is TRBJ2-2 and V is TRBV29-1; D gene uncertain. This CDR3 comprises 13 residues. The V end was cut by 2 bases, the J end by 2 bases, with 6 bases between. CDR1 is SQVTM and CDR2 is ANQGSEA in the germline V gene. The CDR3 loop is CSVESLNTGELFF. In DNA form, the CDR3 reads TGCAGCGTTGAATCGCTAAACACCGGGGAGCTGTTTTTT.

This clonotype turned up a few times. V usage is TRBV5-6 and J usage is TRBJ2-7; 12 bases align to TRBD2. Germline loops: CDR1 SGHDT, CDR2 YYEEEE. The V segment lost 4 bases and the J segment 1 base; nucleotides outside the gene matches: 6. The CDR3 is 16 amino acids. The CDR3 DNA reads TGTGCCAGCAGCCCTGGACTAGCGGGGAAATCCTACGAGCAGTACTTC. This gives the protein CASSPGLAGKSYEQYF.

This clonotype was seen repeatedly, ten times or more. One end of the junction is discordant with germline, which a read error may explain. This rearrangement joins TRBV5-1 to TRBJ1-1, with unresolved D. Germline V gene data show CDR1 as SGHRS and CDR2 as YFSETQ. CDR3 length: 14 residues. The CDR3 bases are TGTGCCAGCAGCCCTAGGACGGTGAACACTGAAGCTTTCTTT. It specifies CASSPRTVNTEAFF.

The chain recombines TRBV6-2 or TRBV6-3 with TRBJ2-7, with 10 bases aligning to TRBD2. With 1 base clipped from V and 3 bases from J, the junction kept 9 bases outside the gene matches. Germline CDR1 is MNHEY and CDR2 is SVGEGT. The CDR3 is 17 amino acids. DNA of the CDR3: TGTGCCAGCAGTTACTGGGTGGCTAGCGGGAGCATCTACGAGCAGTACTTC. Protein: CASSYWVASGSIYEQYF.

The V call is TRBV3-1, the J call TRBJ1-2; a weak D match, TRBD1 (6 bases). Trimming left V 1 base short and J 6 bases short, with 21 bases between. CDR1 is LGHDT, CDR2 YNNKEL, per germline (reference sequence). This CDR3 region has 17 residues. The CDR3 sequence: CASSQAGAISFADGYTF. Written as DNA, the CDR3 is TGTGCCAGCAGCCAAGCGGGGGCTATCTCCTTCGCCGATGGCTACACCTTC.

The chain joins TRBV7-9 to TRBJ1-2, with D uncertain. The CDR3 runs to 14 residues. CDR1 and CDR2 (germline): SEHNR, FQNEAQ (reference sequence). V was clipped by 5 bases and J by 7 bases, with 17 bases between them. CDR3 in amino acids: CASSPGNNLGGYTF. In DNA, the CDR3 is TGTGCCAGCAGCCCAGGAAATAACCTAGGTGGCTACACCTTC.

This clonotype was observed a few times. The gene calls are TRBV5-1 and TRBJ1-1, with D unclear. CDR1 and CDR2 from the germline V gene are SGHRS and YFSETQ. Trimming removed 2 bases from V and 8 bases from J, with 13 bases in between. The CDR3 totals 13 residues. The CDR3 DNA reads TGCGCCAGCAGCTTTCGACATGCGGAAGAAGCTTTCTTT. This encodes CASSFRHAEEAFF.

The chain links TRBV6-2 or TRBV6-3 to TRBJ2-5; D gene uncertain. The CDR3 has 12 residues. With 2 bases removed from V and 5 bases from J, the gap between germline ends came to 6 bases. Looked up from germline, CDR1 is MNHEY and CDR2 is SVGEGT. CDR3 bases: TGTGCCAGCAGTTACCCCACCGAGACCCAGTACTTC. The encoded protein is CASSYPTETQYF.

The V and J genes are TRBV5-1 and TRBJ1-2; 9 bases line up with TRBD1. Germline CDR1 and CDR2: SGHRS and YFSETQ. After removal of 7 bases from V and 2 bases from J, the junction contained 6 bases not matched to a gene. The CDR3 totals 14 residues. Written as DNA, the CDR3 is TGCGCCAGCGGGACAGGGTTGGGGAACTATGGCTACACCTTC. Translated, it gives CASGTGLGNYGYTF.

This clonotype has only a few counts. The gene calls are TRBV30 and TRBJ1-2, with D tentatively TRBD1 (5 bases). Germline V gene data show CDR1 as GTSNPN and CDR2 as SVGIG (reference sequence). The CDR3 is 14 residues long. V was cut by 3 bases and J by 8 bases, with 19 bases left in between. This CDR3 reads CAWREGPGLGGYTF. The CDR3 DNA is TGTGCCTGGAGAGAGGGACCGGGCCTAGGGGGCTACACCTTC.

The rearrangement joins TRBV6-2 or TRBV6-3 to TRBJ1-1; D is ambiguous. Trimming pared 2 bases from V and 3 bases from J, leaving 16 bases between. From germline, CDR1 is MNHEY and CDR2 SVGEGT. The CDR3 loop spans 16 amino acids. Here the CDR3 DNA reads TGTGCCAGCAGTTACCGGCGGGGTCGTTTAGACACTGAAGCTTTCTTT. Protein product: CASSYRRGRLDTEAFF.

DNA for the CDR3: TGTGCCAGCAGCTCTACAGGGTGGGAGGGAGAGACCCAGTACTTC. Translation: CASSSTGWEGETQYF. The V call is TRBV5-6, the J call TRBJ2-5; D is perhaps TRBD2 (7 bases). From germline, CDR1 is SGHDT and CDR2 YYEEEE. The CDR3 sequence is 15 residues long. V was pared by 3 bases and J by 4 bases, with 16 bases between.

This clonotype was recorded at least ten times. This chain uses TRBV12-3 or TRBV12-4 with TRBJ1-6; no reliable D call. This CDR3 region has 11 residues. V dropped 6 bases and J dropped 10 bases, with 7 bases sitting between them. The CDR3, as DNA: TGTGCCAGCAGGGGAAAGTCACCCCTCCACTTT. As protein: CASRGKSPLHF.

This chain links TRBV6-5 with TRBJ1-2, with 8 positions matching TRBD1. The CDR3 spans 15 residues. J lost 6 bases, V lost 0 bases, and 6 bases had no gene match. CDR1 and CDR2 from the germline V gene are MNHEY and SVGAGI. The CDR3 loop reads CASSYSIAGGNGYTF. The DNA of the CDR3 is TGTGCCAGCAGTTACTCGATCGCAGGGGGCAATGGCTACACCTTC.

This clonotype came up a few times. The chain uses TRBV27 and TRBJ2-7; the match to TRBD2 covers 9 bases. The germline gives CDR1 MNHEY, CDR2 SMNVEV (reference sequence). The CDR3 has 13 amino acids. The V and J ends lost 7 bases and 5 bases, in that order; junction bases with no gene match: 6. The CDR3 bases are TGTGCCAGCAATAGCGGGAGTGGCAACGAGCAGTACTTC. Translating it yields CASNSGSGNEQYF.

This clonotype was seen at least ten times. In nucleotides, the CDR3 is TGTGCCAGCAGTCCCGGGACTAGCGGGAGGGCCGATACGCAGTATTTT. Protein product: CASSPGTSGRADTQYF. V is TRBV12-3 or TRBV12-4 and J is TRBJ2-3, with TRBD2 matching over 16 bases. The CDR3 is made up of 16 amino acids. V dropped 5 bases and J dropped 6; count of bases not matched to a gene: 5.

This clonotype was seen many times. The chain couples TRBV5-1 to TRBJ2-7; perhaps TRBD1 as D (6 bases). The CDR3 length is 16 residues. The germline CDR1 and CDR2 sequences are SGHRS and YFSETQ. V was shortened by 4 bases and J by 3 bases, with 20 bases between the two germline ends. CDR3 region: CASSPILGQIHYEQYF. Here the CDR3 DNA reads TGCGCCAGCAGCCCGATACTTGGACAGATCCACTACGAGCAGTACTTC.

The chain recombines TRBV7-9 with TRBJ2-1, with 8 bases matching TRBD2. From germline, CDR1 is SEHNR and CDR2 FQNEAQ (reference sequence). The V and J ends lost 1 base and 7 bases, in that order; junction bases with no gene match: 6. The CDR3 runs to 15 residues. The CDR3 DNA follows: TGTGCCAGCAGCTTAGAGACGGGGGGGCCGAATGAGCAGTTCTTC. This translates into CASSLETGGPNEQFF.

This clonotype was observed a handful of times. The chain joins TRBV29-1 to TRBJ2-1, with TRBD1 matching over 9 bases. The V gene end was trimmed by 7 bases and the J gene end by 6 bases; junction bases not matched to a gene: 7. This CDR3 region has 13 residues. Looked up from germline, CDR1 is SQVTM and CDR2 is ANQGSEA. CDR3 amino acids: CSGNRGRGNEQFF. CDR3 nucleotide sequence: TGCAGCGGGAACAGGGGGCGCGGCAATGAGCAGTTCTTC.

This chain links TRBV30 with TRBJ1-1, with TRBD1 matching 11 bases. With V trimmed by 3 bases and J by 4 bases, 7 bases remained unmatched. Per the germline V gene, CDR1 is GTSNPN and CDR2 is SVGIG (reference sequence). This CDR3 spans 15 amino acids. CDR3 nucleotide sequence: TGTGCCTGGAGCGTCTGGGGACAGGGGGGCACTGAAGCTTTCTTT. The encoded protein is CAWSVWGQGGTEAFF.

This clonotype showed up just a few times. This chain joins TRBV4-1 and TRBJ2-3; 10 positions match TRBD2. Germline assignment: CDR1 MGHRA and CDR2 YSYEKL. CDR3 length: 18 amino acids. The V segment lost 2 bases and the J segment 4 bases; nucleotides outside the gene matches: 12. The CDR3 DNA follows: TGCGCCAGCAGCCAAACCCCTCCACCTAGCGGGGGAGCAGATACGCAGTATTTT. This codes for CASSQTPPPSGGADTQYF.

The V and J genes are TRBV7-6 and TRBJ2-7; D is ambiguous. Trimming pared 3 bases from V and 5 bases from J, leaving 11 bases between. The CDR3 extends over 13 amino acids. Germline-derived CDR1 and CDR2 are SGHVS and FNYEAQ. The DNA for the CDR3 is TGTGCCAGCAGCTTCGAGAGGTTCAACGAGCAGTACTTC. Its translation: CASSFERFNEQYF.

This clonotype has a handful of counts. The chain joins TRBV7-2 to TRBJ2-7, with 7 bases matching TRBD1. V shed 1 base, J shed 6 bases, and the junction held 6 bases outside the gene matches. The CDR3 loop spans 14 amino acids. Germline V gene sequence: CDR1 SGHTA, CDR2 FQGNSA. The chain's CDR3 is CASSLVEGAREQYF. DNA for the CDR3: TGTGCCAGCAGCTTAGTCGAGGGGGCCCGCGAGCAGTACTTC.

The rearrangement uses TRBV5-1 and TRBJ2-1; 9 bases match TRBD2. Germline CDR1 reads SGHRS; CDR2 reads YFSETQ. J lost 0 bases, V lost 4 bases, and 5 bases had no gene match. CDR3 length equals 16 residues. CDR3 amino acids: CASSPEAGGSYNEQFF. CDR3 nucleotide sequence: TGCGCCAGCAGCCCCGAAGCGGGAGGCTCCTACAATGAGCAGTTCTTC.